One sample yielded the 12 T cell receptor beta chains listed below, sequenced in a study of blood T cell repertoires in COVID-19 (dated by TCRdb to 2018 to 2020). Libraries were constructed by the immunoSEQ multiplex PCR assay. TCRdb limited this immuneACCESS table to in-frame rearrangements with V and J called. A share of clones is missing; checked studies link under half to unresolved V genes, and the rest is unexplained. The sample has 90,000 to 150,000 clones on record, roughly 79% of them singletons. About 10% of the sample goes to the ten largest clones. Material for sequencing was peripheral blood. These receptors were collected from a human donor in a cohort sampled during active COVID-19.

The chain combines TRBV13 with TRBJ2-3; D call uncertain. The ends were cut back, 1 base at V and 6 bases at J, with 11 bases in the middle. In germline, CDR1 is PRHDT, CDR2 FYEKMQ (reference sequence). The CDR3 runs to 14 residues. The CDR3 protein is CASSLVARADTQYF. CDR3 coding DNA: TGTGCCAGCAGCTTAGTTGCGCGCGCGGATACGCAGTATTTT.

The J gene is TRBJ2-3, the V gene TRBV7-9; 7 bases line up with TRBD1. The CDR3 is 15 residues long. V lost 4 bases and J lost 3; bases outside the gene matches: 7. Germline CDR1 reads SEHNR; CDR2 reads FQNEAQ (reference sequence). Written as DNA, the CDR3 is TGTGCCAGCAGCTCCCGGGACAGAAGTACAGATACGCAGTATTTT. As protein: CASSSRDRSTDTQYF.

The CDR3 DNA sequence: TGTGCCAGCAGTCGGGGGGTAATAGGGCAAGAGACCCAGTACTTC. Encoded protein: CASSRGVIGQETQYF. The chain employs TRBV2 and TRBJ2-5, with 7 bases that match TRBD2. This CDR3 has 15 residues. The junction had 8 bases not matched to a gene; V was cut back by 5 bases and J by 2 bases. The V gene's germline CDR1 is SNHLY and CDR2 FYNNEI.

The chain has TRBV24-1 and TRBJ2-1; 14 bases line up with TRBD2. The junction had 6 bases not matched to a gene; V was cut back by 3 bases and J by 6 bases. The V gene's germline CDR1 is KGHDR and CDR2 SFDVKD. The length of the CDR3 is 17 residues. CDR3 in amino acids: CATSDLRLAGGSNEQFF. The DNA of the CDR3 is TGTGCCACCAGTGATCTTCGACTAGCGGGAGGGAGCAATGAGCAGTTCTTC.

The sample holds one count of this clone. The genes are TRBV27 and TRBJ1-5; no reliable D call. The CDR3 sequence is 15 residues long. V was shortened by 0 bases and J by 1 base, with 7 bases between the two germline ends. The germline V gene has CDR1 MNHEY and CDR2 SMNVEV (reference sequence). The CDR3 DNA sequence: TGTGCCAGCAGTTTATCGACCGGGAGCAATCAGCCCCAGCATTTT. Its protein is CASSLSTGSNQPQHF.

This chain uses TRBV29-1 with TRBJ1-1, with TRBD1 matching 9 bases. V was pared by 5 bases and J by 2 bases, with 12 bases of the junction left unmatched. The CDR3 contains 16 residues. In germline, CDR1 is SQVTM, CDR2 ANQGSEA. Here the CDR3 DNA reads TGCAGCGTTAATATCCTTGGACAGGGGATTAACACTGAAGCTTTCTTT. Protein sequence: CSVNILGQGINTEAFF.

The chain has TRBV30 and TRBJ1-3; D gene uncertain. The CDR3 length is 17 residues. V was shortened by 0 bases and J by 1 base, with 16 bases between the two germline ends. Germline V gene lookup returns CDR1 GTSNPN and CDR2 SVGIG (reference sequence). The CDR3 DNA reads TGTGCCTGGAGTGTACTGCCGGGAGCGAAGTCTGGAAACACCATATATTTT. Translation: CAWSVLPGAKSGNTIYF.

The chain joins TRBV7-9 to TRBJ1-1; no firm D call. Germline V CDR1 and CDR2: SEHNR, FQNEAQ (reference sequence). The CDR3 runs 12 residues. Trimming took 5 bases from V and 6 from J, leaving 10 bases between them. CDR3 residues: CASSPGSPEAFF. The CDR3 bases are TGTGCCAGCAGCCCGGGAAGCCCTGAAGCTTTCTTT.

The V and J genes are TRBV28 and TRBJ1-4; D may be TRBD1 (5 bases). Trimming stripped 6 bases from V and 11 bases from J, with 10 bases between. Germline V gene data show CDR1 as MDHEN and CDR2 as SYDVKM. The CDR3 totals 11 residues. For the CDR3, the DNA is TGTGCCAGCAGCCGGGGGGGGAAACTGTTTTTT. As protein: CASSRGGKLFF.

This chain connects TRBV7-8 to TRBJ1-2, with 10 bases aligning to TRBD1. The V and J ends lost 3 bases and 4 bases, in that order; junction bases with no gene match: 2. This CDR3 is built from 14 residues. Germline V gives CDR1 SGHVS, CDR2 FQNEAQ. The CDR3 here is CASSLTGGTYGYTF. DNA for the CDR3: TGTGCCAGCAGCTTGACAGGGGGCACCTATGGCTACACCTTC.

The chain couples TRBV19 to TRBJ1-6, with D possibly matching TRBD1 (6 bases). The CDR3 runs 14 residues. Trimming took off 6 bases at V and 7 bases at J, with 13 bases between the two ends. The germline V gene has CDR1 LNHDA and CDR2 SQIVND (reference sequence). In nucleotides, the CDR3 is TGTGCCAGTAGGGACAGCTCGATCAATTCACCCCTCCACTTT. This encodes CASRDSSINSPLHF. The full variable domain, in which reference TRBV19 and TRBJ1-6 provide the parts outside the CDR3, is DGGITQSPKYLFRKEGQNVTLSCEQNLNHDAMYWYRQDPGQGLRLIYYSQIVNDFQKGDIAEGYSVSREKKESFPLTVTSAQKNPTAFYLCASRDSSINSPLHFGNGTRLTVT.

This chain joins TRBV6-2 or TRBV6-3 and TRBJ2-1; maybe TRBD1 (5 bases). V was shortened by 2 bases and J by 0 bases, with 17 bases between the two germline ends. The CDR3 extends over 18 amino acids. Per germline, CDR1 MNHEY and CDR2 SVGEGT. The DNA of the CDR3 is TGTGCCAGCAGTTACGAAATCATACAGGTGGTCTCCTACAATGAGCAGTTCTTC. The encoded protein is CASSYEIIQVVSYNEQFF.